This T cell receptor beta chain emerged from a study of beta chain features in type 1 diabetes. The wider study: There was similarity between patients and healthy donors in age, gender and cell yields. Overall study findings and caveats: A greater similarity of naive, central memory and Treg TCRB repertoires was seen among patients than among healthy donors.

Sorting gave populations that all exceeded 95% purity. Germline V gene lookup returns CDR1 KGHSH and CDR2 LQKENI. The CDR3 runs to 15 residues. The V segment lost 3 bases and the J segment 4 bases; nucleotides outside the gene matches: 4. Points on this clone: Antigen: not known.

The sequenced template was cDNA made from the entire isolated RNA. Clones were read by immunoSEQ multiplex PCR, and TCRdb kept only the in-frame ones, dropping some. This table holds a few hundred thousand clones, about 26% found once. The chain carries TRBV18 and TRBJ2-1, with 9 nucleotides matching TRBD2. This clonotype originated in a man aged 30 to 45 in good health. The source material was central memory CD4+ T cells from blood. The CDR3 spells CASSPLAGLYNEQFF. The DNA for the CDR3 is TGTGCCAGCTCACCCCTAGCGGGGCTTTACAATGAGCAGTTCTTC.